This note documents a single TCR beta chain sequence. No antigen is known for it. It has no much larger one-base neighbor in the sample; base qualities were not kept. This sample was taken from a study of OX40 agonist ivuxolimab in advanced cancers. Some background on the complete study: Ivuxolimab, which targeted the costimulatory receptor OX40 (CD134), was an agonistic, fully human IgG2 monoclonal antibody. Intravenous ivuxolimab was administered to patients every 2 weeks at six dose levels: 0.01, 0.1, 0.3, 1.5, 3 and 10 mg/kg. Of the roughly 54 patients in dose escalation, some 19 had hepatocellular carcinoma, around 15 had melanoma, 9 had renal cell carcinoma and 9 had head and neck cancer. In the dose-escalation cohort, approximately 80% of patients were male, and the mean age was approximately 60 years with a range of about 20 to 90. Patients were allowed to have had prior anti-PD-1, anti-PD-L1 or anti-CTLA-4 therapy, and 40% of the dose-escalation patients had previously received checkpoint inhibitors. Partial responses occurred in three dose-escalation patients, of whom one had hepatocellular carcinoma and two had cutaneous melanoma. The purpose of peripheral TCRbeta sequencing was to test whether ivuxolimab changed TCR sequence diversity and led to clonal T-cell expansion. The paper describes the monotherapy dose-escalation part (N of about 57 patients) of the phase I trial of ivuxolimab. Findings and caveats that apply to the study as a whole: Clonal expansion of both CD4+ and CD8+ blood T cells was observed from baseline to week 6 at doses 0.1 to 3.0 mg/kg. The antigen specificity of the clonally expanded peripheral T cells was not determined. Low levels of normalized T-cell clonal expansion were also shown by some nonresponding patients. Partial responders in the 0.1-3.0 mg/kg groups had among the lowest normalized peripheral clonal expansion, especially among CD8+ T cells. After ivuxolimab, more expanded clones were found on average in CD8+ T cells than in CD4+ T cells.

The CDR3, cysteine through phenylalanine, is 14 amino acids long. Only the CDR3 DNA is retained, 42 bases long and in frame from the first base. Here V drops 0 bases and J drops 4 bases, and the junction holds 1 base not matched to any gene. The CDR1 and CDR2 encoded by the germline V gene (reference sequence) are LNHDA and SQIVND. To sequence the TCRbeta CDR3 region, genomic DNA was isolated from the sorted cells. TCRbeta CDR3 regions were sequenced using the immunoSEQ Assay. TCRdb provides this immuneACCESS table in a form limited to in-frame rearrangements. Some clones are lacking; in checked studies, under half of them reflect an unresolved V gene, and why the rest are absent is not known. This sample has approximately 120,000 clones in its table, and roughly 92% of those were observed once. 0.65% to 0.9% of the sample is in the top ten clones. Patients with a history of autoimmune disease or receiving systemic immunosuppression were excluded from the trial. In every dose cohort, peripheral blood was drawn for TCR sequencing at baseline, cycle 4 day 1, and cycle 7 day 1. The samples were drawn from a first-in-human, open-label, multicenter phase I dose-escalation trial of ivuxolimab. Adults with locally advanced or metastatic melanoma, renal cell, hepatocellular, or head and neck squamous cell carcinoma were enrolled in the trial. CD4+ and CD8+ T cells were sorted separately from peripheral blood before TCR sequencing.

Specimen: CD4+ or CD8+ T cells sorted from blood, collected in a trial of the OX40 agonist ivuxolimab. The sequence was obtained from an adult with an advanced solid tumor such as melanoma, head and neck, liver or kidney cancer. The chain couples TRBV19 to TRBJ1-2, with TRBD1 identical over 8 junction bases. The CDR3 reads as follows: CASSIEQGGYGYTF. The DNA reads as follows: TGTGCCAGTAGTATAGAACAGGGGGGCTATGGCTACACCTTC.